Here is one T cell receptor (beta chain) with its context. No antigen is known for it. TCRdb reprocessed the 5' RACE reads and keeps a single row for each CDR3 protein, giving no DNA. This sample's table has fewer than 400,000 distinct CDR3 sequences. Per the germline V gene, CDR1 is KGHSH and CDR2 is LQKENI. This CDR3 region has 14 residues. These data come from a study of T cells expressing NK-cell markers. Broader study findings: The HCMV specificity of the expanded NKG2C+ T cell clones stayed unresolved.

This sequence originates from a man between 18 and 69 years old in good health. The V call is TRBV18, the J call TRBJ1-2. What was sequenced was blood T cells: a sorted CD56 or NKG2C T cell subset, CD4+ or CD8+ T cells, or bulk PBMC T cells (not recorded which). The chain's CDR3 is CASSPPGDRYGYTF.